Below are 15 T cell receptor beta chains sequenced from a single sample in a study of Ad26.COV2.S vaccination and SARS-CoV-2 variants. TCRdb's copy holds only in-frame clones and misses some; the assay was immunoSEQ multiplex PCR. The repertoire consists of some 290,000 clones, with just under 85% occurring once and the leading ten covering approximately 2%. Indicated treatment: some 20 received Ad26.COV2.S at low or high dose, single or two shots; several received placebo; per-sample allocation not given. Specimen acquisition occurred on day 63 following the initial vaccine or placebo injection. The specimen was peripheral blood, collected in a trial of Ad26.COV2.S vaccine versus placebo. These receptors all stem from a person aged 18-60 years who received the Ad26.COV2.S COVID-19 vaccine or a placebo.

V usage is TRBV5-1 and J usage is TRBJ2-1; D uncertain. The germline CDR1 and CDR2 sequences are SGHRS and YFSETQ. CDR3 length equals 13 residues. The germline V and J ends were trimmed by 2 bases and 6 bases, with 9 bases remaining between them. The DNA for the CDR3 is TGCGCCAGCAGCTTTCAAAGTCCCAATGAGCAGTTCTTC. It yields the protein CASSFQSPNEQFF.

DNA of the CDR3: TGCGCCACCTCCATAGGGGCAGGACCAGCAGATACGCAGTATTTT. Protein product: CATSIGAGPADTQYF. This chain joins TRBV5-1 and TRBJ2-3; D possibly corresponds to TRBD1 (5 bases). The germline CDR1 and CDR2 sequences are SGHRS and YFSETQ. Deletions cut 9 bases from V and 4 bases from J, with 21 bases between. The CDR3 has 15 residues.

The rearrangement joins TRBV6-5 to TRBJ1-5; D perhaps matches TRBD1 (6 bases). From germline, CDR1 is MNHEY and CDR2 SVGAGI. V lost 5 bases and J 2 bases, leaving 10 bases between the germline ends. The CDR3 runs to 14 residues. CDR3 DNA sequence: TGTGCCAGCAGTCCCCACAGGGGCAATCAGCCCCAGCATTTT. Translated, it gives CASSPHRGNQPQHF.

The CDR3 sequence: CASSIKAGGTTGELFF. In DNA, the CDR3 is TGTGCCAGTAGTATTAAGGCGGGGGGTACCACCGGGGAGCTGTTTTTT. The rearrangement links TRBV19 to TRBJ2-2, with 8 bases identical to TRBD2. Germline V gene data show CDR1 as LNHDA and CDR2 as SQIVND (reference sequence). Trimming cost V 3 bases and J 4 bases; bases outside gene matches: 7. The CDR3 is 16 residues long.

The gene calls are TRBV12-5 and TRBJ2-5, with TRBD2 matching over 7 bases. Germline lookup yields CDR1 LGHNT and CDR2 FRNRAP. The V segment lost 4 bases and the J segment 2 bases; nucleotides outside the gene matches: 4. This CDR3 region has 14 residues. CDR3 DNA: TGTGCTAGTGGTTGGGGAGGGGCTCAAGAGACCCAGTACTTC. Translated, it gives CASGWGGAQETQYF.

CDR3 DNA: TGTGCCAGCAGCTCCTCGCGCTTCCTCGGAGGGGATCAGCCCCAGCATTTT. Its protein product is CASSSSRFLGGDQPQHF. This sequence joins TRBV5-6 and TRBJ1-5, with D perhaps TRBD1 (5 bases). Germline CDR1 SGHDT, CDR2 YYEEEE. V lost 3 bases, J lost 5 bases, and 21 bases lay in between. CDR3 length: 17 amino acids. Drawing the rest from reference TRBV5-6 and TRBJ1-5, the complete variable domain is DAGVTQSPTHLIKTRGQQVTLRCSPKSGHDTVSWYQQALGQGPQFIFQYYEEEERQRGNFPDRFSGHQFPNYSSELNVNALLLGDSALYLCASSSSRFLGGDQPQHFGDGTRLSIL.

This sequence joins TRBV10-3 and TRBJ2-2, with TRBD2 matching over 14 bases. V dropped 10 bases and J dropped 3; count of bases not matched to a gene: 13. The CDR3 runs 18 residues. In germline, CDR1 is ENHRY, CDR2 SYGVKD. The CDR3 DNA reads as TGTGCCACCCTGAGAACGGGACTAGCGGGGGCAGACACCGGGGAGCTGTTTTTT. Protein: CATLRTGLAGADTGELFF.

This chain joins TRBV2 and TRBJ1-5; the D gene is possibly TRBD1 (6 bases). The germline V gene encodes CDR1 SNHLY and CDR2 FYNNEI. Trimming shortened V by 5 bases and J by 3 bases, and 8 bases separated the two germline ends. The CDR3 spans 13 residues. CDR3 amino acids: CASSRQDNQPQHF. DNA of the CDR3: TGTGCCAGCAGTCGACAGGACAATCAGCCCCAGCATTTT.

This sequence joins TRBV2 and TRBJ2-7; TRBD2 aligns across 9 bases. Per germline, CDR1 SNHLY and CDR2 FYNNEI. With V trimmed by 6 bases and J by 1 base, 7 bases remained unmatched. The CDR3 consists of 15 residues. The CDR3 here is CASSGGGAGSYEQYF. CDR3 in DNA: TGTGCCAGCAGCGGCGGGGGGGCCGGGTCCTACGAGCAGTACTTC.

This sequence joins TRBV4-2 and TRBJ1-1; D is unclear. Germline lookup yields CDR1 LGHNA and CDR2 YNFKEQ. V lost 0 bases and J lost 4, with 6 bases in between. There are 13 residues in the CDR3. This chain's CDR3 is CASSQDPLTEAFF. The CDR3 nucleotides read TGTGCCAGCAGCCAAGATCCCCTCACTGAAGCTTTCTTT.

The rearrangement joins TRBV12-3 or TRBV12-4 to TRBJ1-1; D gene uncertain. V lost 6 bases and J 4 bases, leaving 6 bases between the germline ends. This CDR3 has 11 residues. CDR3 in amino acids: CASRDGTEAFF. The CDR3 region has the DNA TGTGCCAGCAGAGACGGCACTGAAGCTTTCTTT.

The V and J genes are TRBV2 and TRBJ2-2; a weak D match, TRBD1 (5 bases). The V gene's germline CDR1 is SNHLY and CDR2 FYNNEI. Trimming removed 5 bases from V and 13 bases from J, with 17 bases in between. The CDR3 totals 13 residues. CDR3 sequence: CASSPKGNARLFF. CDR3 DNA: TGTGCCAGCAGTCCTAAGGGGAATGCGCGGCTGTTTTTT.

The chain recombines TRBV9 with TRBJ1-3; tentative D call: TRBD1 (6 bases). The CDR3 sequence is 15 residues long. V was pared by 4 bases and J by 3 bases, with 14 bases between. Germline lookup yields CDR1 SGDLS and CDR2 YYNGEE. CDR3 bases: TGTGCCAGCAGCACCCGCACAGGGAATGGAAACACCATATATTTT. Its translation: CASSTRTGNGNTIYF. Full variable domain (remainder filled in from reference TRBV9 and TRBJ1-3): DSGVTQTPKHLITATGQRVTLRCSPRSGDLSVYWYQQSLDQGLQFLIQYYNGEERAKGNILERFSAQQFPDLHSELNLSSLELGDSALYFCASSTRTGNGNTIYFGEGSWLTVV.

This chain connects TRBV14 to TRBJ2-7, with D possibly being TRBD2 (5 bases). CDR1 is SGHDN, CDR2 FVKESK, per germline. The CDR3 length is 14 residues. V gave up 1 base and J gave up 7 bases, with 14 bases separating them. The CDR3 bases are TGTGCCAGCAGCCAAGCGAGATCCACGGGAGAGCAGTACTTC. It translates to CASSQARSTGEQYF.

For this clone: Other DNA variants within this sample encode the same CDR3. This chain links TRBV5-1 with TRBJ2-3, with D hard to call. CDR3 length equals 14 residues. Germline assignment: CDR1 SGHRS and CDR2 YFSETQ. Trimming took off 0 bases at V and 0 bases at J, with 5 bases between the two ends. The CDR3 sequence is CASSLESSTDTQYF. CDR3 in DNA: TGCGCCAGCAGCTTGGAGTCGAGCACAGATACGCAGTATTTT. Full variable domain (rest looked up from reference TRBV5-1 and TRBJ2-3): KAGVTQTPRYLIKTRGQQVTLSCSPISGHRSVSWYQQTPGQGLQFLFEYFSETQRNKGNFPGRFSGRQFSNSRSEMNVSTLELGDSALYLCASSLESSTDTQYFGPGTRLTVL.